The T cell receptor (beta chain) under discussion was sequenced for a study of technical replicates of blood from several donors. Libraries were prepared by immunoSEQ multiplex PCR; TCRdb keeps only in-frame clonotypes and omits some of them. The sample lists some 75,000 clones; approximately 97% were seen once. The V and J ends lost 0 bases and 2 bases, in that order; junction bases with no gene match: 2. The CDR3 is 18 amino acids. Germline V gives CDR1 KGHSH, CDR2 LQKENI. The clonotype was recovered from a human donor in good health. The V call is TRBV18, the J call TRBJ2-6; TRBD1 matches at 12 bases. Sequenced material: T cells isolated from PBMCs. The CDR3 DNA is TGTGCCAGCTCACCACCAGGGACAGGGGGCGCTGGGGCCAACGTCCTGACTTTC. Translating it yields CASSPPGTGGAGANVLTF.